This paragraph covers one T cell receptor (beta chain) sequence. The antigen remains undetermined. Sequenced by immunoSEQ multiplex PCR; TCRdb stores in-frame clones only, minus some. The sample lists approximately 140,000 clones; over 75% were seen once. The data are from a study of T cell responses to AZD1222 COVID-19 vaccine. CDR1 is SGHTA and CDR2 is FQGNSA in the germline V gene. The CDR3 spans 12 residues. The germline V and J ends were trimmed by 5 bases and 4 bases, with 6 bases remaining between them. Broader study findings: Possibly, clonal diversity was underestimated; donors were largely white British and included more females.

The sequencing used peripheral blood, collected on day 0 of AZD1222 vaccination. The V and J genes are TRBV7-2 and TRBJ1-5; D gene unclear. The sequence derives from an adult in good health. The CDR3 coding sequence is TGTGCCAGCAGCCTTAATAATCAGCCCCAGCATTTT. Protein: CASSLNNQPQHF.